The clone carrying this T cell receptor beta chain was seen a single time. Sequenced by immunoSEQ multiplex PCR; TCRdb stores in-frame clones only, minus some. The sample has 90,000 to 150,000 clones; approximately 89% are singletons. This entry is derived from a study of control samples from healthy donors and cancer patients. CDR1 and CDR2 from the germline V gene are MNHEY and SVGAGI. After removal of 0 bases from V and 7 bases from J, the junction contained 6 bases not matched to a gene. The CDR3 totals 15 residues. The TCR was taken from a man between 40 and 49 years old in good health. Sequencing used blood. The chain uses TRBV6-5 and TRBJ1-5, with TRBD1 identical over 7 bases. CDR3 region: CASSYSTGLGQPQHF. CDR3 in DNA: TGTGCCAGCAGTTACTCGACAGGGTTGGGGCAGCCCCAGCATTTT.